The rows below give T cell receptor beta chains drawn from one sample of a study of identical twins. TCRdb redid the calling of the 5' RACE reads with MiXCR, one entry per CDR3 protein. This repertoire shows 350,000 or so distinct CDR3 sequences, approximately 13% found once; its top ten account for more than 6%. The same data also contributed to another study, on yellow fever vaccine responses in identical twins.

Material for sequencing was CD8+ T cells sorted from blood. Every receptor here comes from a woman between 18 and 29 years old in good health. The conserved cysteine and the conserved F or W are not part of the CDR3 here.

j_call v_call cdr3_aa
TRBJ2-3 TRBV24-1 ATSEGTSDTDTQY
TRBJ2-7 TRBV12-3/TRBV12-4 ASSPGTRVVREQY
TRBJ2-5 TRBV6-1 ASPGPRQETQY
TRBJ2-1 TRBV2 ASSESSGNTEEF
TRBJ2-1 TRBV7-9 ASSLESSYNEQF
TRBJ2-1 TRBV12-3/TRBV12-4 ASSLSPPGFYNEQF
TRBJ2-7 TRBV7-2 ASSHTGPYEQY
TRBJ2-5 TRBV20-1 SAKRKNRGPKTQY
TRBJ2-7 TRBV2 ASIEQGAPPYEQY
TRBJ2-7 TRBV5-1 ASSLDPGTYEQY
TRBJ2-1 TRBV24-1 ATMVGAHNEQF
TRBJ2-1 TRBV9 ASSARLAGGKYNEQF
TRBJ2-7 TRBV28 ASVGNEQY
TRBJ2-1 TRBV14 ASSLLAGAPHNEQF
TRBJ2-5 TRBV5-1 ASSLTGPTFGDAQY
TRBJ2-1 TRBV4-1 ASSHSDLPDEQF
TRBJ1-5 TRBV5-6 ASSLGFGSQPQH
TRBJ1-1 TRBV2 ASSETGQGPTEAF
TRBJ2-1 TRBV5-5 ASSFGTENYNEQF
TRBJ2-7 TRBV27 ASGTRGPLYEQY